What follows are 4 T cell receptor beta chains derived from one specimen sequenced in a study of blood T cells in healthy people across ages. Primers used in a second PCR of roughly 6 to 11 cycles were a sample-barcoded 5' primer and a J-beta primer mix. MiXCR was run by TCRdb on the 5' RACE reads, yielding one entry per CDR3 protein. The table includes roughly 730,000 distinct CDR3 sequences, about 56% detected once. The sequenced sample consisted of blood. The source is a man aged 40-49 years in good health.

Only a few counts were recorded for this clonotype. This chain uses TRBV2 with TRBJ1-5, with TRBD1 as a possible D gene (6 bases). CDR1 is SNHLY, CDR2 FYNNEI, per germline. Trimming took off 7 bases at V and 0 bases at J, with 13 bases between the two ends. There are 15 residues in the CDR3. CDR3 DNA sequence: TGTGCCAGCAACCTTTTACAGGGTAGCAATCAGCCCCAGCATTTT. The encoded protein is CASNLLQGSNQPQHF.

The chain uses TRBV27 and TRBJ1-5, with D possibly matching TRBD1 (5 bases). Trimming took 5 bases from V and 2 from J, leaving 13 bases between them. This CDR3 comprises 15 residues. Per germline, CDR1 MNHEY and CDR2 SMNVEV (reference sequence). CDR3 sequence (DNA): TGTGCCAGCAGTGACGGGACGCAGGGCAATCAGCCCCAGCATTTT. It specifies CASSDGTQGNQPQHF.

The chain combines TRBV6-2 or TRBV6-3 with TRBJ1-5; 9 nucleotides match TRBD1. V was clipped by 7 bases and J by 3 bases; unmatched bases: 7. From germline, CDR1 is MNHEY and CDR2 SVGEGT. The CDR3 is made up of 15 amino acids. The CDR3 loop reads CASTSGQGYNQPQHF. The CDR3 DNA sequence: TGTGCCAGCACCTCGGGACAGGGATACAATCAGCCCCAGCATTTT.

The chain links TRBV6-5 to TRBJ2-6; D unclear. The CDR3 totals 18 residues. Per the germline V gene, CDR1 is MNHEY and CDR2 is SVGAGI. The V and J ends lost 0 bases and 0 bases respectively, with 12 bases between them. DNA of the CDR3: TGTGCCAGCAGTTACTCGATCCCCCATAGCTCTGGGGCCAACGTCCTGACTTTC. Encoded protein: CASSYSIPHSSGANVLTF.